The entry below describes one TCR beta chain. The antigen remains unidentified. This CDR3 has 14 residues. J gave up 2 bases and V 6 bases, and 10 bases lay outside the gene matches. Germline lookup yields CDR1 SQVTM and CDR2 ANQGSEA. This sample was taken from a study of T cells in Graves' hyperthyroidism and ophthalmopathy. General study points: Most expanded thyroid clonotypes above 0.001 recurred in blood.

Amplification of TCR beta CDR3 regions was performed using RNA transcripts as template. Initially, a first-round RT-PCR of the TCR CDR3 employed the HTBI primer set. One entry per CDR3 protein results from TCRdb running MiXCR on the multiplex PCR reads. Of 730,000 or so distinct CDR3 sequences in the sample, under 20% were seen once. Uncontrolled infection, other autoimmune disease, pregnancy or lactation led to exclusion. The authors took PBMCs from 10 ml fresh peripheral blood. The rearrangement joins TRBV29-1 to TRBJ2-7; 7 bases line up with TRBD1. The receptor's source is a woman between 50 and 59 years old with Graves' hyperthyroidism that later progressed to Graves' ophthalmopathy. Sequencing was performed on blood. CDR3 nucleotides: TGCAGCGTCCAACTTCGGGACAGAGCCTACGAGCAGTACTTC. As protein: CSVQLRDRAYEQYF.